The rows below give T cell receptor beta chains drawn from one sample of a study of T cell responses to AZD1222 COVID-19 vaccine. The repertoire was sequenced with immunoSEQ multiplex PCR; TCRdb's copy has only in-frame clones and lacks some. The sample includes some 100,000 clones, roughly 90% seen only once; the top ten take approximately 3.1%. This specimen was peripheral blood, taken 28 days after the second AZD1222 dose. These receptors were taken from an adult who received the AZD1222 COVID-19 vaccine. The CDR3 runs from the conserved cysteine through the conserved F or W. D genes are given only for firm matches. Not all rows give a size; the values are once, few, many and, for expanded clones, a class.

abundance,j_gene,d_gene,v_gene,CDR3aa,CDR3nt
once,TRBJ2-1,.,TRBV7-2,CASSLVAGASYNEQFF,TGTGCCAGCAGCTTAGTGGCAGGGGCCTCCTACAATGAGCAGTTCTTC
.,TRBJ1-4,.,TRBV9,CASSVLAGANEKLFF,TGTGCCAGCAGCGTACTCGCGGGGGCTAATGAAAAACTGTTTTTT
.,TRBJ2-7,.,TRBV18,CASSPSGGGGYEQYF,TGTGCCAGCTCACCTTCAGGCGGGGGCGGCTACGAGCAGTACTTC
.,TRBJ1-6,.,TRBV6-1,CASSEAGSSYNSPLHF,TGTGCCAGCAGTGAAGCTGGGAGCTCCTATAATTCACCCCTCCACTTT
.,TRBJ2-3,.,TRBV11-2,CASSHMDRPSTDTQYF,TGTGCCAGCAGCCACATGGACAGACCTTCCACAGATACGCAGTATTTT
.,TRBJ2-7,TRBD1,TRBV7-9,CASSSPETGQISYEQYF,TGTGCCAGCAGCTCCCCAGAGACAGGGCAAATCTCCTACGAGCAGTACTTC
.,TRBJ1-1,.,TRBV5-1,CASSLDGAFTPQAFF,TGCGCCAGCAGCTTGGATGGGGCCTTTACCCCCCAAGCTTTCTTT
.,TRBJ2-7,TRBD1,TRBV7-2,CASSLGRRTGTERYEQYF,TGTGCCAGCAGCTTAGGAAGACGTACCGGGACAGAACGCTACGAGCAGTACTTC
.,TRBJ1-3,TRBD1,TRBV5-6,CASSLGQGVSGNTIYF,TGTGCCAGCAGCTTGGGACAGGGAGTTAGTGGAAACACCATATATTTT
.,TRBJ2-2,.,TRBV30,CAWRPQTGTGELFF,TGTGCCTGGAGACCTCAGACTGGCACCGGGGAGCTGTTTTTT
.,TRBJ1-1,.,TRBV11-3,CASSSHWGTEAFF,TGTGCCAGCAGCTCCCATTGGGGAACTGAAGCTTTCTTT
.,TRBJ2-3,TRBD2,TRBV11-2,CASSLEGRGDTDTQYF,TGTGCCAGCAGCTTAGAGGGGCGGGGGGACACAGATACGCAGTATTTT
.,TRBJ2-3,.,TRBV7-8,CASSLGTSRSTDTQYF,TGTGCCAGCAGCTTAGGGACTTCCCGGAGCACAGATACGCAGTATTTT
.,TRBJ2-7,.,TRBV19,CASSVGRQGGYEQYF,TGTGCCAGTTCCGTGGGACGCCAAGGTGGGTACGAGCAGTACTTC
few,TRBJ2-3,TRBD1,TRBV6-2/TRBV6-3,CASSWTGSGTDTQYF,TGTGCCAGCAGTTGGACAGGGTCGGGGACAGATACGCAGTATTTT
.,TRBJ2-1,.,TRBV28,CASSLGAYSYNEQFF,TGTGCCAGCAGTTTGGGAGCCTATTCCTACAATGAGCAGTTCTTC
once,TRBJ1-1,.,TRBV7-9,CASSPFTLVTEAFF,TGTGCCAGCAGCCCCTTCACACTCGTCACTGAAGCTTTCTTT
.,TRBJ1-3,.,TRBV15,CATSREGAGNTIYF,TGTGCCACCAGCAGAGAGGGAGCTGGAAACACCATATATTTT
.,TRBJ1-1,TRBD1,TRBV18,CASSPLGQQNTEAFF,TGTGCCAGCTCACCACTGGGACAGCAGAACACTGAAGCTTTCTTT
.,TRBJ1-1,.,TRBV5-1,CASSPLDGNTEAFF,TGCGCCAGCAGCCCCTTGGACGGTAACACTGAAGCTTTCTTT
.,TRBJ2-3,.,TRBV10-3,CAISEEGLGVITDTQYF,TGTGCCATCAGTGAGGAGGGTTTGGGAGTTATAACAGATACGCAGTATTTT
.,TRBJ1-4,TRBD1,TRBV4-2,CASSPGQARGELFF,TGTGCCAGCAGCCCCGGACAGGCCCGGGGGGAACTGTTTTTT
.,TRBJ1-5,.,TRBV5-8,CASSLFLGPGAQHF,TGTGCCAGCAGCTTATTTTTGGGCCCGGGGGCCCAGCATTTT
.,TRBJ2-1,TRBD2,TRBV15,CATSSGLAGDNEQFF,TGTGCCACCAGCTCCGGACTAGCGGGGGACAATGAGCAGTTCTTC
.,TRBJ1-2,.,TRBV6-5,CASTPLGGDNYGYTF,TGTGCCAGCACCCCCCTGGGCGGAGATAACTATGGCTACACCTTC
.,TRBJ1-5,.,TRBV28,CASSFEQRGQPQHF,TGTGCCAGCAGTTTCGAACAGCGGGGACAGCCCCAGCATTTT
.,TRBJ1-2,TRBD1,TRBV5-6,CASSAISQGVSGYTF,TGTGCCAGCAGCGCCATCTCACAGGGGGTTAGTGGCTACACCTTC
.,TRBJ2-3,TRBD2,TRBV6-2/TRBV6-3,CASSRGLATDTQYF,TGTGCCAGCAGTCGCGGACTAGCAACAGATACGCAGTATTTT
.,TRBJ2-3,.,TRBV7-6,CASSLLTGITDTQYF,TGTGCCAGCAGCTTACTAACAGGGATAACAGATACGCAGTATTTT
.,TRBJ1-4,.,TRBV15,CATSRDSHRKWEKLFF,TGTGCCACCAGCAGAGATTCCCACAGGAAGTGGGAAAAACTGTTTTTT
.,TRBJ1-1,.,TRBV24-1,CATSDSRTANTEAFF,TGTGCCACCAGTGATTCCCGGACGGCTAACACTGAAGCTTTCTTT
.,TRBJ2-1,TRBD1,TRBV6-5,CASSFRDRGYNEQFF,TGTGCCAGCAGTTTCCGGGACAGGGGATACAATGAGCAGTTCTTC
.,TRBJ1-5,TRBD1,TRBV30,CAWSVGKFGGTGVNSNQPQHF,TGTGCCTGGAGTGTTGGGAAATTTGGTGGGACAGGGGTAAATAGCAATCAGCCCCAGCATTTT
.,TRBJ1-2,.,TRBV7-9,CASKQADGYTF,TGTGCCAGCAAACAGGCGGATGGCTACACCTTC
.,TRBJ2-1,TRBD1,TRBV13,CASRSTGGGQFF,TGTGCCAGCAGATCCACAGGGGGCGGGCAGTTCTTC
.,TRBJ1-2,TRBD1,TRBV7-2,CASSFRRGQGGGYTF,TGTGCCAGCAGCTTCAGGAGGGGACAGGGTGGCGGCTACACCTTC
.,TRBJ1-2,TRBD1,TRBV29-1,CSVEPQGGADGYTF,TGCAGCGTTGAACCCCAGGGGGGAGCGGATGGCTACACCTTC
.,TRBJ1-2,.,TRBV28,CASSPNSVSNYGYTF,TGTGCCAGCAGTCCAAACTCCGTAAGCAACTATGGCTACACCTTC
few,TRBJ1-1,.,TRBV7-9,CASSADRQALNTEAFF,TGTGCCAGCAGCGCCGACCGACAGGCCCTGAACACTGAAGCTTTCTTT
.,TRBJ2-1,TRBD2,TRBV5-8,CASSLAGGLGDEQFF,TGTGCCAGCAGCTTAGCGGGGGGTCTCGGCGATGAGCAGTTCTTC
.,TRBJ2-7,TRBD1,TRBV28,CASSQGQGAYEQYF,TGTGCCAGCAGTCAGGGACAGGGGGCCTACGAGCAGTACTTC
.,TRBJ1-3,.,TRBV3-1/TRBV3-2,CASSQGSGGQGRNTIYF,TGTGCCAGCAGCCAAGGTTCGGGTGGGCAGGGGAGAAACACCATATATTTT
few,TRBJ2-1,TRBD1,TRBV15,CATSRGKGTDNEQFF,TGTGCCACCAGCAGAGGAAAAGGGACAGACAATGAGCAGTTCTTC
.,TRBJ2-4,.,TRBV2,CASSGLGENLAKNIQYF,TGTGCCAGCAGTGGTTTGGGGGAGAACTTAGCCAAAAACATTCAGTACTTC
.,TRBJ1-1,.,TRBV25-1,CASSEGGRAEAFF,TGTGCCAGCAGTGAGGGAGGCAGGGCTGAAGCTTTCTTT
.,TRBJ2-5,.,TRBV19,CASSMRDRETQYF,TGTGCCAGTAGTATGAGGGACCGGGAGACCCAGTACTTC
.,TRBJ1-6,.,TRBV6-6,CASSRDTRSSPLHF,TGTGCCAGCAGTCGGGACACTAGAAGTTCACCCCTCCACTTT
.,TRBJ2-7,.,TRBV5-1,CASSLAGSNEQYF,TGCGCCAGCAGCTTGGCAGGGTCTAACGAGCAGTACTTC
.,TRBJ2-5,.,TRBV24-1,CATLGNRPSQETQYF,TGTGCCACCCTGGGGAACAGACCCTCCCAAGAGACCCAGTACTTC
once,TRBJ2-2,.,TRBV7-2,CASSLVLAGELFF,TGTGCCAGCAGCTTAGTACTCGCCGGGGAGCTGTTTTTT